One and the same sample provided the 23 T cell receptor beta chains below, sequenced in a study of blood T cell repertoires in COVID-19 (dated by TCRdb to 2018 to 2021). Libraries came from the immunoSEQ multiplex PCR assay. TCRdb's version of the immuneACCESS table is confined to in-frame rearrangements and falls short of the full clone set. An unresolved V gene accounts for under half of the shortfall where checked; the remainder is of unknown origin. The sample profile shows some 200,000 clones; about nine tenths of them were found once. The ten top clones hold roughly 7.2% of the sample. The sequencing input was PBMCs or T cells enriched from blood (not recorded which). These TCRs come from a man in his thirties or forties in a cohort exposed to, infected with or recovered from COVID-19 (not recorded which).

The V gene is TRBV7-2, the J gene TRBJ1-2; 7 bases match TRBD1. In germline, CDR1 is SGHTA, CDR2 FQGNSA. The ends lost 3 bases at V and 7 bases at J; junction bases unmatched: 23. The CDR3 totals 19 residues. CDR3 sequence reads: CASSFNFRPGQPLDGGYTF. CDR3 nucleotides: TGTGCCAGCAGCTTTAACTTTAGGCCGGGACAGCCTCTCGACGGTGGCTACACCTTC.

The gene calls are TRBV19 and TRBJ2-2; the match to TRBD2 covers 7 bases. The CDR3 loop spans 13 amino acids. Losses at the gene ends were 7 bases for V and 3 bases for J; bases not matched to a gene: 2. Germline lookup yields CDR1 LNHDA and CDR2 SQIVND (reference sequence). CDR3 loop: CASNAGDTGELFF. The CDR3 nucleotides read TGTGCCAGTAATGCGGGAGACACCGGGGAGCTGTTTTTT.

This sequence joins TRBV29-1 and TRBJ2-5; 11 bases fit TRBD1. The germline CDR1 and CDR2 sequences are SQVTM and ANQGSEA. This CDR3 region has 15 residues. The trim removed 6 bases at V and 2 bases at J, leaving 8 bases unmatched. The CDR3, as DNA: TGCAGCGTGCGCCCGGACAGGGGGCGGCAAGAGACCCAGTACTTC. This gives the protein CSVRPDRGRQETQYF.

Note on this clone: One junction end does not reproduce the germline sequence, and a read error may be involved. The chain has TRBV3-1 (or the pseudogene TRBV3-2) and TRBJ1-6; 9 bases match TRBD1. Germline-derived CDR1 and CDR2 are LGHDT and YNNKEL (reference sequence). The CDR3 runs to 17 residues. The CDR3 here is CASSQLTGGSFNSPLHF. CDR3 coding DNA: TGTGCCAGCAGCCAGCTGACAGGGGGTTCCTTTAATTCACCCCTCCACTTT.

The rearrangement links TRBV14 to TRBJ2-7; the D gene is possibly TRBD2 (6 bases). Germline loops: CDR1 SGHDN, CDR2 FVKESK. The germline V and J ends were trimmed by 3 bases and 4 bases, with 10 bases remaining between them. The CDR3 has 13 residues. DNA for the CDR3: TGTGCCAGCAGCCAGGCCGGGACTTACGAGCAGTACTTC. Its protein product is CASSQAGTYEQYF. Supplemented by reference TRBV14 and TRBJ2-7, the full variable domain reads EAGVTQFPSHSVIEKGQTVTLRCDPISGHDNLYWYRRVMGKEIKFLLHFVKESKQDESGMPNNRFLAERTGGTYSTLKVQPAELEDSGVYFCASSQAGTYEQYFGPGTRLTVT.

The chain couples TRBV7-9 to TRBJ2-1; maybe TRBD2 (6 bases). The germline V gene encodes CDR1 SEHNR and CDR2 FQNEAQ (reference sequence). Trimming removed 5 bases at V and 8 bases at J, with 10 bases between. CDR3 size: 12 residues. CDR3 bases: TGTGCCAGCAGCCCGGGCGGGGATGAGCAGTTCTTC. Protein product: CASSPGGDEQFF.

The CDR3 DNA reads as TGTGCCAGTAAGAAAGGGACAGGTGATTCACCCCTCCACTTT. Protein: CASKKGTGDSPLHF. The chain joins TRBV2 to TRBJ1-6; TRBD1 matches 8 bases. Germline loops: CDR1 SNHLY, CDR2 FYNNEI. After removal of 9 bases from V and 8 bases from J, the junction contained 9 bases not matched to a gene. This CDR3 region has 14 residues.

This chain connects TRBV25-1 to TRBJ1-2, with no clear D. CDR1 and CDR2 from the germline V gene are MGHDK and SYGVNS. The CDR3 is 15 residues long. V lost 5 bases to trimming and J lost 1 base, with 14 bases between them. The CDR3 DNA follows: TGTGCCAGCAGTCCCGGTTGGGAGGGTAACTATGGCTACACCTTC. Amino acid sequence: CASSPGWEGNYGYTF.

The CDR3 spells CASSQVGTSGFYEQYF. CDR3 nucleotide sequence: TGTGCCAGCAGCCAAGTGGGGACTAGCGGTTTCTACGAGCAGTACTTC. This chain connects TRBV14 to TRBJ2-7; 11 bases match TRBD2. The CDR3 length is 16 residues. Trimming cost V 1 base and J 3 bases; bases outside gene matches: 5. In germline, CDR1 is SGHDN, CDR2 FVKESK.

The chain is built from TRBV27 and TRBJ2-2, with a weak D call TRBD2 (5 bases). CDR3 length equals 11 residues. The V and J ends lost 8 bases and 5 bases respectively, with 6 bases between them. Germline V gene sequence: CDR1 MNHEY, CDR2 SMNVEV (reference sequence). The CDR3 DNA reads as TGTGCCAGCCGGGGAACCGGGGAGCTGTTTTTT. This gives the protein CASRGTGELFF.

This chain links TRBV9 with TRBJ2-7; possibly TRBD2 for D (5 bases). Between the trimmed V and J ends, which lost 5 bases and 2 bases, there was a span of 11 bases. CDR1 is SGDLS and CDR2 is YYNGEE in the germline V gene. This CDR3 is 13 amino acids long. DNA for the CDR3: TGTGCCAGCAGTAAGGACTCCACCTACGAGCAGTACTTC. Translating it yields CASSKDSTYEQYF.

J is TRBJ2-7 and V is TRBV6-5, with 7 positions matching TRBD2. Germline V CDR1 and CDR2: MNHEY, SVGAGI. CDR3 size: 12 residues. V lost 10 bases to trimming and J lost 4 bases; unmatched junction nucleotides: 7. The CDR3 DNA reads as TGTGCCACTAAGCGGGAAACGTACGAGCAGTACTTC. The encoded protein is CATKRETYEQYF.

The chain has TRBV9 and TRBJ2-2; D not resolved. Trimming removed 4 bases at V and 0 bases at J, with 16 bases between. CDR3 length: 17 residues. Germline CDR1 and CDR2: SGDLS and YYNGEE. CDR3 coding DNA: TGTGCCAGCAGCCCCCCAACCAGGCTCCCGAACACCGGGGAGCTGTTTTTT. Residues: CASSPPTRLPNTGELFF.

V gene TRBV29-1 combines with J gene TRBJ2-1; D is uncertain. The V end was cut by 4 bases, the J end by 9 bases, with 22 bases between. Germline V gene data show CDR1 as SQVTM and CDR2 as ANQGSEA. The CDR3 is 15 amino acids. The CDR3 loop reads CSVADRLGNRVEQFF. DNA of the CDR3: TGCAGCGTTGCTGATCGGCTAGGCAATCGGGTTGAGCAGTTCTTC.

The J gene is TRBJ2-2, the V gene TRBV19, with D possibly being TRBD2 (5 bases). Germline-derived CDR1 and CDR2 are LNHDA and SQIVND (reference sequence). The CDR3 has 15 amino acids. V gave up 2 bases and J gave up 0 bases, with 7 bases separating them. The CDR3 reads CASSITGTNTGELFF. Here the CDR3 DNA reads TGTGCCAGTAGTATAACGGGGACGAACACCGGGGAGCTGTTTTTT.

The CDR3 protein is CASSQLAGASTGELFF. The CDR3 region has the DNA TGTGCCAGCAGTCAACTAGCGGGAGCTTCCACCGGGGAGCTGTTTTTT. This chain connects TRBV7-3 to TRBJ2-2; 11 bases line up with TRBD2. From germline, CDR1 is SGHTA and CDR2 FQGTGA. J was trimmed by 4 bases and V by 6 bases; bases with no gene match: 7. The CDR3 has 16 amino acids.

The chain recombines TRBV7-2 with TRBJ1-4; D is unclear. Deletions cut 5 bases from V and 4 bases from J, with 5 bases between. This CDR3 contains 12 residues. Germline CDR1 is SGHTA and CDR2 is FQGNSA. The CDR3, as DNA: TGTGCCAGCAGCCGTATTAATGAAAAACTGTTTTTT. Its protein product is CASSRINEKLFF.

This chain links TRBV4-1 with TRBJ1-5; D possibly corresponds to TRBD1 (6 bases). Trimming left V 1 base short and J 1 base short, with 11 bases between. The CDR3 extends over 16 amino acids. Looked up from germline, CDR1 is MGHRA and CDR2 is YSYEKL. The CDR3 nucleotides read TGCGCCAGCAGCCAAGTGTCCACAGGGAGCAATCAGCCCCAGCATTTT. Its protein product is CASSQVSTGSNQPQHF.

The chain is built from TRBV18 and TRBJ2-1; TRBD2 matches 10 bases. The CDR3 is made up of 17 amino acids. CDR1 and CDR2 (germline): KGHSH, LQKENI. V dropped 4 bases and J dropped 2; count of bases not matched to a gene: 8. CDR3 DNA sequence: TGTGCCAGCTCACTGACGGGACTAGCGAGACCCTACAATGAGCAGTTCTTC. Protein: CASSLTGLARPYNEQFF.

The chain recombines TRBV29-1 with TRBJ2-5, with TRBD2 matching over 7 bases. Looked up from germline, CDR1 is SQVTM and CDR2 is ANQGSEA. CDR3 size: 14 residues. With V trimmed by 4 bases and J by 5 bases, 10 bases remained unmatched. CDR3 amino acids: CSVGSVGGLETQYF. CDR3 nucleotides: TGCAGCGTTGGATCGGTGGGGGGGTTGGAGACCCAGTACTTC.

The chain employs TRBV27 and TRBJ2-7; the match to TRBD1 covers 10 bases. V shed 5 bases and J 2 bases; nucleotides not matched to a gene: 6. CDR1 is MNHEY and CDR2 is SMNVEV in the germline V gene (reference sequence). This CDR3 spans 15 amino acids. The CDR3 region is CASSPPGTGAYEQYF. DNA of the CDR3: TGTGCCAGCAGTCCGCCCGGGACAGGGGCCTACGAGCAGTACTTC.

The CDR3 loop is CASSSSGLAGTGELFF. The CDR3 nucleotides are TGTGCCAGCAGTTCGTCGGGACTAGCGGGCACCGGGGAGCTGTTTTTT. This sequence joins TRBV28 and TRBJ2-2, with TRBD2 identical over 12 bases. This CDR3 has 16 residues. Germline trimming cut 4 bases from V and 4 bases from J; bases unmatched to any gene: 4. CDR1 and CDR2 (germline): MDHEN, SYDVKM.

This chain uses TRBV7-3 with TRBJ2-5; TRBD1 might be the D (5 bases). The germline V and J ends were trimmed by 2 bases and 1 base, with 11 bases remaining between them. The CDR3 covers 15 residues. Per the germline V gene, CDR1 is SGHTA and CDR2 is FQGTGA. CDR3 sequence (DNA): TGTGCCAGCAGCTTAGTTTCAGGGCGCCAAGAGACCCAGTACTTC. Translation: CASSLVSGRQETQYF.